A single sample gave rise to the 16 T cell receptor beta chains below, sequenced in a study of neoadjuvant anti-PD-1 for oral cavity cancer. Time point specified: after neoadjuvant nivolumab, at surgical resection. Generated by immunoSEQ multiplex PCR, the TCRdb table keeps only in-frame clones and is missing some. The table shows roughly 14,000 clones, with around 80% occurring only once. This sample comprised PBMCs, obtained after nivolumab (anti-PD-1) treatment. These receptors were taken from a person aged 35 to 85 with oral cavity squamous cell carcinoma.

The rearrangement uses TRBV12-5 and TRBJ2-1; no firm D call. The V gene lost 0 bases and the J gene lost 0 bases, with 15 bases spanning the gap. The CDR3 covers 18 residues. From germline, CDR1 is LGHNT and CDR2 FRNRAP. The CDR3 spells CASGLVWQPDGSYNEQFF. In DNA form, the CDR3 reads TGTGCTAGTGGTTTGGTATGGCAACCGGACGGCTCCTACAATGAGCAGTTCTTC. Complete variable domain (other parts from reference TRBV12-5 and TRBJ2-1): DARVTQTPRHKVTEMGQEVTMRCQPILGHNTVFWYRQTMMQGLELLAYFRNRAPLDDSGMPKDRFSAEMPDATLATLKIQPSEPRDSAVYFCASGLVWQPDGSYNEQFFGPGTRLTVL.

The rearrangement uses TRBV4-1 and TRBJ1-5; weak D call: TRBD1 (6 bases). Germline-derived CDR1 and CDR2 are MGHRA and YSYEKL. Trimming stripped 0 bases from V and 4 bases from J, with 10 bases between. The CDR3 sequence is 15 residues long. CDR3 protein: CASSQEQGRNQPQHF. CDR3 DNA: TGCGCCAGCAGCCAAGAACAGGGTAGAAATCAGCCCCAGCATTTT.

The chain uses TRBV5-1 and TRBJ2-3, with TRBD2 identical over 10 bases. CDR3 length: 17 residues. Germline lookup yields CDR1 SGHRS and CDR2 YFSETQ. After removal of 4 bases from V and 2 bases from J, the junction contained 10 bases not matched to a gene. This CDR3 reads CASSPGVAGGNTDTQYF. CDR3 nucleotide sequence: TGCGCCAGCAGCCCCGGCGTAGCGGGAGGAAACACAGATACGCAGTATTTT.

This clone was seen a few times. The CDR3: CASSPDGQGNTEAFF. The CDR3 DNA reads TGCGCCAGCAGCCCGGATGGACAGGGGAACACTGAAGCTTTCTTT. The J gene is TRBJ1-1, the V gene TRBV5-1; 8 nucleotides agree with TRBD1. Germline V gives CDR1 SGHRS, CDR2 YFSETQ. This CDR3 comprises 15 residues. Germline trimming cut 4 bases from V and 1 base from J; bases unmatched to any gene: 6.

This sequence joins TRBV7-2 and TRBJ2-1; D is uncertain. The V gene's germline CDR1 is SGHTA and CDR2 FQGNSA. CDR3 size: 15 residues. Trimming took 4 bases from V and 0 from J, leaving 10 bases between them. DNA of the CDR3: TGTGCCAGCAGCTCTCACTGGAGCTCCTACAATGAGCAGTTCTTC. The encoded protein is CASSSHWSSYNEQFF.

This chain links TRBV27 with TRBJ2-7; D gene ambiguous. The CDR3 extends over 17 amino acids. With 0 bases removed from V and 2 bases from J, the gap between germline ends came to 17 bases. Germline V CDR1 and CDR2: MNHEY, SMNVEV (reference sequence). Written as DNA, the CDR3 is TGTGCCAGCAGTTTATCAGCCCAGGTGGCGAATACCTACGAGCAGTACTTC. This encodes CASSLSAQVANTYEQYF.

The J gene is TRBJ2-3, the V gene TRBV15, with TRBD2 as a possible D gene (5 bases). There are 14 residues in the CDR3. The V and J ends lost 0 bases and 5 bases respectively, with 9 bases between them. CDR1 and CDR2 from the germline V gene are LNHNV and YYDKDF (reference sequence). The CDR3 sequence is CATSRDRSGDTQYF. For the CDR3, the DNA is TGTGCCACCAGCAGAGATCGAAGCGGAGATACGCAGTATTTT. The full variable domain, with the rest looked up from reference TRBV15 and TRBJ2-3, is DAMVIQNPRYQVTQFGKPVTLSCSQTLNHNVMYWYQQKSSQAPKLLFHYYDKDFNNEADTPDNFQSRRPNTSFCFLDIRSPGLGDTAMYLCATSRDRSGDTQYFGPGTRLTVL.

This sequence joins TRBV5-1 and TRBJ2-5; D not certain. V was clipped by 0 bases and J by 3 bases, with 12 bases between them. Germline lookup yields CDR1 SGHRS and CDR2 YFSETQ. The CDR3 is 15 amino acids. The CDR3 loop is CASSLGGSIKETQYF. CDR3 in DNA: TGCGCCAGCAGCTTGGGCGGATCAATTAAAGAGACCCAGTACTTC.

The J gene is TRBJ2-1, the V gene TRBV29-1; TRBD2 is a possible D gene (6 bases). The CDR3 spans 12 residues. From germline, CDR1 is SQVTM and CDR2 ANQGSEA. V was clipped by 3 bases and J by 9 bases, with 12 bases between them. CDR3 sequence: CSVDREVAEQFF. The CDR3 DNA follows: TGCAGCGTTGACAGGGAGGTAGCTGAGCAGTTCTTC.

This chain connects TRBV6-5 to TRBJ2-7, with D possibly matching TRBD2 (5 bases). The germline V and J ends were trimmed by 6 bases and 1 base, with 10 bases remaining between them. The germline V gene encodes CDR1 MNHEY and CDR2 SVGAGI. CDR3 length: 13 residues. DNA for the CDR3: TGTGCCAGCAGAGGAGGACTGTCCTACGAGCAGTACTTC. Its translation is CASRGGLSYEQYF.

CDR3 protein: CASSVSGFPAYEQYF. CDR3 sequence (DNA): TGTGCCAGCAGCGTATCGGGCTTCCCTGCCTACGAGCAGTACTTC. This sequence joins TRBV6-5 and TRBJ2-7; no firm D call. The germline V and J ends were trimmed by 6 bases and 2 bases, with 17 bases remaining between them. CDR3 length: 15 amino acids. The V gene's germline CDR1 is MNHEY and CDR2 SVGAGI.

The V gene is TRBV11-2, the J gene TRBJ1-3; the D is unclear. The length of the CDR3 is 14 residues. Germline-derived CDR1 and CDR2 are SGHAT and FQNNGV. Trimming removed 4 bases at V and 3 bases at J, with 10 bases between. The CDR3 spells CASSSRGFGNTIYF. The DNA for the CDR3 is TGTGCCAGCAGCTCCCGTGGGTTTGGAAACACCATATATTTT.

The CDR3 region has the DNA TGTGCCAGTAGCCCCGGACAGGGCCAAGCTGAAGCTTTCTTT. This encodes CASSPGQGQAEAFF. V usage is TRBV19 and J usage is TRBJ1-1; TRBD1 aligns across 8 bases. V was pared by 6 bases and J by 6 bases, with 9 bases of the junction left unmatched. This CDR3 is built from 14 residues. CDR1 LNHDA and CDR2 SQIVND come from the germline V gene (reference sequence).

Written as DNA, the CDR3 is TGTGCCAGCAGCCCCCCGCTACGACTAGCGGGGGGGATTTATGAGCAGTTCTTC. As protein: CASSPPLRLAGGIYEQFF. The chain has TRBV7-8 and TRBJ2-1; 14 bases match TRBD2. There are 18 residues in the CDR3. The junction had 14 bases not matched to a gene; V was cut back by 5 bases and J by 8 bases. The germline V gene encodes CDR1 SGHVS and CDR2 FQNEAQ.

CDR3 nucleotide sequence: TGTGCCAGCAGTGGTAGGGGGCATGACACCGGGGAGCTGTTTTTT. It encodes CASSGRGHDTGELFF. The chain employs TRBV28 and TRBJ2-2, with 7 positions matching TRBD1. The J segment lost 3 bases and the V segment lost 5 bases, leaving 6 bases of the junction unmatched. The CDR3 runs to 15 residues. CDR1 and CDR2 from the germline V gene are MDHEN and SYDVKM.

The chain uses TRBV15 and TRBJ2-1; D is possibly TRBD1 or TRBD2 (6 bases each). In germline, CDR1 is LNHNV, CDR2 YYDKDF (reference sequence). The CDR3 runs 17 residues. Between the trimmed V and J ends, which lost 0 bases and 7 bases, there was a span of 19 bases. CDR3 DNA: TGTGCCACCAGCAGAGATGGGGGCGGGACCCCTGGGAATGAGCAGTTCTTC. It encodes CATSRDGGGTPGNEQFF.